This TCR beta chain was retrieved from a study of blood T cell repertoires in COVID-19 (dated by TCRdb to the early 2020s). With regard to the full study: Collaborator samples came from the United States, Italy and Spain and covered acute and convalescent phases of COVID-19. The prospective study material was composed of cDNA or gDNA derived from T cells, B-cell-depleted T cells, or PBMCs. The dataset comprised deeply sampled blood TCRbeta repertoires from subjects exposed to, actively infected with, or recovered from COVID-19. The repertoires were released in a freely available public database intended as a resource for research on the immune response to SARS-CoV-2. Samples came from the ongoing ImmuneRACE study (first 160 participants) plus 1,254 subjects from 6 global collaborators. The sample metadata nearly always contained a de-identified subject ID, COVID-19 status, age in years and sex. Where available, HLA class I and class II types were obtained from metadata supplied by the sample provider rather than from assay-based typing.

TCRbeta CDR3 regions were amplified from genomic DNA by means of the immunoSEQ Assay, a bias-controlled multiplex PCR. Concerning the study's data processing: The number of nucleated cells in each sample was estimated by amplification of reference gene primers within the assay. To quantify the absolute abundance of each unique TCRbeta CDR3 rearrangement, sequence reads were collapsed and filtered. For each sample, productive Simpson clonality was calculated as the square root of Simpson's diversity index over productive rearrangements. The immuneACCESS repertoire file appears here via TCRdb, limited to in-frame rearrangements. These files lack a portion of the clones; in checked studies, under half of the deficit traces to unresolved V genes, and the cause of the others is not known. That table gives V, J and clone size, and the DNA gave D and trimming. This sample gives roughly 55,000 clones in total; about nine tenths of them show up just once. The ten largest clones take up 6% to 7% of the sample.

CDR1 SEHNR and CDR2 FQNEAQ were looked up in the germline V gene (reference sequence). The CDR3 starts with the cysteine, ends with the phenylalanine, and has 13 residues. Only the CDR3 DNA is retained, 39 bases long and in frame from the first base. V is clipped by 0 bases and J by 11 bases, and the sequence between their germline boundaries is 11 bases long. As regards this clone: Its antigen remains undetermined. Per-nucleotide qualities are absent, and no much larger clonotype sits a single base away.

What the work shows at the level of the full study, not this receptor alone: How much clinical and demographic metadata was included differed by source and by participant, and the metadata was provided uncurated.

Collaborating institutions collected whole blood in K2EDTA tubes following their own protocols. For TCRbeta analysis, collaborator samples were shipped as frozen whole blood, as isolated PBMCs, or as DNA extracted from either sample type. The sequence came from a man aged 45-60 years with active COVID-19. Specimen: peripheral blood. The chain is made from TRBV7-9 and TRBJ2-4, with the identity of the D gene unclear. The CDR3 amino acid sequence is: CASSLARGALQYF. In nucleotide form, the sequence is TGTGCCAGCAGCTTAGCGCGAGGAGCCCTTCAGTACTTC.